The 20 T cell receptor beta chains listed next were all sequenced from one sample in a study of T cell responses to AZD1222 COVID-19 vaccine. The repertoire was sequenced with immunoSEQ multiplex PCR; TCRdb's copy has only in-frame clones and lacks some. The sample contains 150,000 to 200,000 clones, around 90% of which appear only once. The starting material was peripheral blood, obtained 28 days after the second dose of the MenACWY control vaccine. These receptors originate from an adult who received the MenACWY meningococcal vaccine as a control.

The V call is TRBV7-8, the J call TRBJ1-4; D unresolved. Germline CDR1 is SGHVS and CDR2 is FQNEAQ. The V end was cut by 0 bases, the J end by 8 bases, with 10 bases between. This CDR3 contains 14 residues. This chain's CDR3 is CASSLAGKEEKLFF. In DNA, the CDR3 is TGTGCCAGCAGCTTAGCCGGGAAGGAAGAAAAACTGTTTTTT.

The chain combines TRBV19 with TRBJ2-7, with TRBD1 identical over 10 bases. This CDR3 comprises 14 residues. Germline V gene sequence: CDR1 LNHDA, CDR2 SQIVND (reference sequence). V trimming: 3 bases; J trimming: 3 bases; junction bases outside the gene matches: 2. This CDR3 is CASSMGTGVYEQYF. The CDR3 DNA sequence: TGTGCCAGTAGTATGGGGACAGGGGTCTACGAGCAGTACTTC.

This clone was recorded a few times. V is TRBV27 and J is TRBJ1-4; 10 bases are a match to TRBD1. The junction had 8 bases not matched to a gene; V was cut back by 5 bases and J by 8 bases. The CDR3 totals 15 residues. Germline CDR1 is MNHEY and CDR2 is SMNVEV (reference sequence). CDR3 bases: TGTGCCAGCAGTCCATGGGGGACAGGGGTCGAAAAACTGTTTTTT. Translating gives CASSPWGTGVEKLFF.

This clone appeared a single time. The V gene is TRBV9, the J gene TRBJ2-2; 9 bases are a match to TRBD2. J lost 4 bases, V lost 0 bases, and 7 bases had no gene match. There are 17 residues in the CDR3. Germline CDR1 is SGDLS and CDR2 is YYNGEE. The CDR3 here is CASSVGAGGPSTGELFF. The CDR3 DNA sequence: TGTGCCAGCAGCGTAGGGGCGGGAGGGCCCAGCACCGGGGAGCTGTTTTTT.

This chain's CDR3 is CAWSVSGATEAFF. The CDR3, as DNA: TGTGCCTGGAGTGTTTCCGGGGCGACTGAAGCTTTCTTT. The chain links TRBV30 to TRBJ1-1; D possibly corresponds to TRBD1 (5 bases). Germline V gene data show CDR1 as GTSNPN and CDR2 as SVGIG (reference sequence). The CDR3 consists of 13 residues. Trimming cost V 0 bases and J 5 bases, with 10 bases left between them.

CDR3 DNA sequence: TGTGCCAGCAGTTTAAGTTCCGGGTATGGCTATGGCTACACCTTC. Protein: CASSLSSGYGYGYTF. J is TRBJ1-2 and V is TRBV28; D is unresolved. Trimming removed 2 bases at V and 4 bases at J, with 14 bases between. The CDR3 has 15 residues. In germline, CDR1 is MDHEN, CDR2 SYDVKM.

The chain couples TRBV27 to TRBJ2-3, with D unclear. In germline, CDR1 is MNHEY, CDR2 SMNVEV (reference sequence). There are 12 residues in the CDR3. V was trimmed by 3 bases and J by 2 bases, leaving 3 bases between them. DNA for the CDR3: TGTGCCAGCAGTTTTAACACAGATACGCAGTATTTT. It codes for CASSFNTDTQYF.

The chain combines TRBV20-1 with TRBJ2-5; 8 bases align to TRBD2. V dropped 3 bases and J dropped 6; count of bases not matched to a gene: 9. Germline CDR1 is DFQATT and CDR2 is SNEGSKA (reference sequence). The CDR3 length is 14 residues. The CDR3 protein is CSASITGGKKTQYF. The DNA of the CDR3 is TGCAGTGCTAGTATAACGGGGGGGAAGAAGACCCAGTACTTC.

This chain connects TRBV5-6 to TRBJ1-5; 9 positions match TRBD1. The CDR3 is made up of 14 amino acids. The V gene end was trimmed by 5 bases and the J gene end by 11 bases; junction bases not matched to a gene: 11. From germline, CDR1 is SGHDT and CDR2 YYEEEE. The CDR3 DNA sequence: TGTGCCAGCAGTCCCCGGGACAGGGAACAAGCCCAGCATTTT. Protein product: CASSPRDREQAQHF.

The rearrangement links TRBV6-6 to TRBJ2-3, with TRBD2 as a possible D gene (6 bases). This CDR3 is built from 17 residues. CDR1 is MNHNY and CDR2 is SVGAGI in the germline V gene (reference sequence). With 5 bases removed from V and 0 bases from J, the gap between germline ends came to 18 bases. The CDR3 spells CASSRGSSAPSTDTQYF. The CDR3 region has the DNA TGTGCCAGCAGTCGGGGGTCTAGCGCGCCTAGCACAGATACGCAGTATTTT.

V and J are TRBV7-9 and TRBJ2-2; TRBD1 matches at 7 bases. The CDR3 has 15 amino acids. Trimming cost V 5 bases and J 6 bases; bases outside gene matches: 9. Germline-derived CDR1 and CDR2 are SEHNR and FQNEAQ (reference sequence). The CDR3 DNA reads TGTGCCAGCAGCGCCACAGGGGAATTGGCCGGGGAGCTGTTTTTT. Its translation: CASSATGELAGELFF.

The gene calls are TRBV10-3 and TRBJ2-1; 10 nucleotides match TRBD2. The CDR3 is 16 residues long. Germline CDR1 and CDR2: ENHRY and SYGVKD. The V segment lost 5 bases and the J segment 9 bases; nucleotides outside the gene matches: 13. This chain's CDR3 is CAISPSGSGRVGEQFF. In DNA, the CDR3 is TGTGCCATCAGTCCCTCGGGGAGCGGGAGGGTTGGTGAGCAGTTCTTC.

The chain couples TRBV2 to TRBJ1-1; perhaps TRBD1 as D (5 bases). V dropped 2 bases and J dropped 4 bases, with 14 bases sitting between them. Germline CDR1 SNHLY, CDR2 FYNNEI. This CDR3 is 15 amino acids long. The CDR3 region is CASSENLGTVTEAFF. DNA of the CDR3: TGTGCCAGCAGTGAAAACTTAGGGACGGTCACTGAAGCTTTCTTT.

The V and J genes are TRBV7-2 and TRBJ1-4; TRBD1 matches at 10 bases. The CDR3 consists of 14 residues. Per the germline V gene, CDR1 is SGHTA and CDR2 is FQGNSA. J was trimmed by 4 bases and V by 4 bases; bases with no gene match: 0. The DNA of the CDR3 is TGTGCCAGCAGCTGGACAGGGGGTAATGAAAAACTGTTTTTT. It specifies CASSWTGGNEKLFF.

This chain uses TRBV9 with TRBJ2-1, with no clear D. Germline V CDR1 and CDR2: SGDLS, YYNGEE. V was clipped by 0 bases and J by 14 bases, with 12 bases between them. The CDR3 sequence is 12 residues long. The CDR3 DNA follows: TGTGCCAGCAGCGTAGGGGTAGCCCCAGAGTTCTTC. Protein sequence: CASSVGVAPEFF.

V usage is TRBV29-1 and J usage is TRBJ1-2; the D gene is possibly TRBD1 (6 bases). The V and J ends lost 6 bases and 4 bases respectively, with 15 bases between them. Per germline, CDR1 SQVTM and CDR2 ANQGSEA. The CDR3 is 13 amino acids. In DNA form, the CDR3 reads TGCAGCGTACCCGGGGGGGGCTCCTATGGCTACACCTTC. The encoded protein is CSVPGGGSYGYTF. Variable domain in full (rest from reference TRBV29-1 and TRBJ1-2): SAVISQKPSRDICQRGTSLTIQCQVDSQVTMMFWYRQQPGQSLTLIATANQGSEATYESGFVIDKFPISRPNLTFSTLTVSNMSPEDSSIYLCSVPGGGSYGYTFGSGTRLTVV.

The chain carries TRBV27 and TRBJ2-6; D is perhaps TRBD1 (6 bases). Germline V gene lookup returns CDR1 MNHEY and CDR2 SMNVEV (reference sequence). V was trimmed by 7 bases and J by 2 bases, leaving 12 bases between them. The CDR3 sequence is 15 residues long. CDR3 nucleotides: TGTGCCAGCAATTCCAGGGGTGCTGGGGCCAACGTCCTGACTTTC. Its protein product is CASNSRGAGANVLTF.

This clone was detected once. The chain combines TRBV25-1 with TRBJ1-2; D uncertain. The CDR3 sequence is 13 residues long. CDR1 and CDR2 from the germline V gene are MGHDK and SYGVNS. Trimming stripped 2 bases from V and 6 bases from J, with 10 bases between. The CDR3 protein is CASSEGSPNGYTF. CDR3 coding DNA: TGTGCCAGCAGTGAAGGCTCCCCAAATGGCTACACCTTC.

The CDR3 sequence: CASSNRVTGELFF. Here the CDR3 DNA reads TGTGCCAGCAGCAATAGGGTCACCGGGGAGCTGTTTTTT. The gene calls are TRBV14 and TRBJ2-2; D is unclear. This CDR3 region has 13 residues. V shed 5 bases and J shed 4 bases, with 8 bases lying between them. CDR1 and CDR2 from the germline V gene are SGHDN and FVKESK. Full variable domain (remainder filled in from reference TRBV14 and TRBJ2-2): EAGVTQFPSHSVIEKGQTVTLRCDPISGHDNLYWYRRVMGKEIKFLLHFVKESKQDESGMPNNRFLAERTGGTYSTLKVQPAELEDSGVYFCASSNRVTGELFFGEGSRLTVL.

This sequence joins TRBV6-6 and TRBJ1-5, with D tentatively TRBD1 (6 bases). The germline gives CDR1 MNHNY, CDR2 SVGAGI (reference sequence). Trimming removed 5 bases at V and 7 bases at J, with 24 bases between. The CDR3 is 17 amino acids. The CDR3 sequence is CASSPQNRVGIGQPQHF. The CDR3 region has the DNA TGTGCCAGCAGTCCTCAGAACAGGGTAGGCATCGGGCAGCCCCAGCATTTT.